This T cell receptor (beta chain) was retrieved from a study of cytomegalovirus exposure and HLA in healthy donors (dated by TCRdb to between 2016 and 2019). A note on the overall study: According to an earlier analysis of 587 of the donors, about 180 million T cells yielded over 100 million unique TCR beta sequences and more than 250 Gb of sequence data. A later genetic analysis used genome-wide SNP genotypes for about 65% of the roughly 700 donors, treating that subset as a discovery cohort. High-throughput TCR immunosequencing, statistical association of individual TCRs with disease status, and machine learning were combined to predict cytomegalovirus infection status. Among the 398 genotyped donors, about 85% belonged to the genetic ancestry cluster associated with self-reported Caucasian donors. The aim of the study was to test whether cataloging public T cell receptors could identify signatures of past pathogen exposure. In an earlier analysis of 500 to 650 of the donors, high-throughput TCR beta sequencing was used to judge whether each TCR beta V gene segment behaved as functional or pseudogenic. All discovery cohort repertoires had been generated on a single sequencing platform. Along with the roughly 670-subject first cohort, a separate validation cohort of approximately 110 different subjects was used. A later analysis re-analyzed previously published TCR beta repertoires from approximately 670 donors and added high-resolution HLA genotyping to study TCR occurrence patterns. The number of donors typed differed by locus, with about 629-640 for A, B, C, DRB1 and DQB1, roughly 520 for DQA1, over 600 for DPA1, and some 440 for DPB1. Donor age, sex, ethnicity and CMV serostatus were compiled alongside the repertoire data. The study used immunosequencing to profile the T cell repertoires of approximately 650 subjects and linked those repertoires to cytomegalovirus serostatus. Rather than drawing on any new phenotypic data, the later analysis identified candidate immune exposures from TCR beta sequences and the way those sequences occurred across donors. An early release covering roughly 600 HLA-typed donors comprised about 300 gigabases of sequencing data and approximately 80 million unique TCR sequences. Among some 400 genotyped donors of the cohort, an average of around 240,000 unique TCR beta nucleotide sequences was sequenced per donor, of which about 19% were non-productive. Several DR-DQ haplotypes were treated as single units for association and clustering because of strong linkage in the cohort. HLA typing covered class I and class II loci at four-digit resolution. Findings and caveats that apply to the study as a whole: Because counts were too low, some 17 rarely observed V segments, including chromosome 9 orphons, were left out of the earlier analysis of 500 to 650 of the donors. A later genetic analysis associated a missense DCLRE1C variant with V-gene and J-gene trimming of TCR beta chains, and an independent cohort replicated the association. A further reported finding was that TCR beta sequences accurately predicted the HLA-A and HLA-B alleles for most subjects in the first cohort. Most TCR sequences were observed very rarely across donors, whereas some public TCRs were present in many individuals. In a later analysis, the rate of TCR association differed among HLA loci, with DRB1 alleles having the most associated TCRs and HLA-C alleles having the fewest. A group of highly shared sequence variants was considered likely to be a technical artifact of the sequencing pipeline. Specific HLA alleles were associated with over 15,000 TCR beta sequences at a false discovery rate of 0.05 in a later analysis. Sequencing depth was assumed to be roughly uniform across donors in the presence/absence analyses, though that assumption may not hold. In a later analysis, several top co-occurrence clusters were reported to appear linked to parvovirus B19, influenza, CMV and Epstein-Barr virus. Compared with the roughly 700-donor mean, donors in an Asian-associated ancestry cluster had fewer N-insertions in productive TCRs, according to a later genetic analysis. An earlier analysis of around 500 of the donors showed that most TCR beta V segments appeared in productive rearrangements either about 90% or about 30% of the time, which broadly matched IMGT annotations. According to a later analysis, most CMV-associated TCR beta chains appeared to be HLA-restricted, and the HLA associations seemed to be driven largely by CMV exposure. Immune exposure information for the cohort was limited to CMV serostatus. In a later analysis, HLA-associated TCR beta chains were found to be more clonally expanded and to have lower generation probabilities than equally common non-associated chains. In vitro tests confirmed that a few of the cytomegalovirus-associated TCR beta chains recognize cytomegalovirus antigens. The classifier was reported to diagnose cytomegalovirus status with high specificity and sensitivity in both the original cohort and the validation cohort. Correlated functional status among segregating V segments might reflect linkage disequilibrium, but an unknown experimental factor could not be ruled out. When HLA alleles, especially DR and DQ, strongly co-occurred, TCR associations were difficult to assign to individual alleles. The study listed approximately 160 TCR beta chains as associated with cytomegalovirus. HLA typing was unavailable for some donors at each locus, so association tests used only the typed subset. The authors suggested that the approach could potentially be extended to other disease states and immunological phenotypes. This cohort had only TCR beta chains sequenced, and the lack of alpha or paired-chain data limited which features could be detected. The 87-base-pair reads could not distinguish some IMGT-functional V segments, including TRBV6-2 and TRBV6-3, so those segments were excluded.

Of note for this clone: The antigen it recognizes is unknown. Within one base of it there is no much larger clone, and no base qualities were kept.

Deletion took 6 bases off V and 0 bases off J, with a span of 12 bases between the germline ends. Taken from cysteine to phenylalanine, the CDR3 has 15 residues. The read is trimmed to its CDR3 DNA, 45 bases read in frame from base 1. The germline V gene gives CDR1 as MNHNS and CDR2 as SASEGT. The cohort consisted of approximately 670 healthy bone marrow donors. Cohort members were all nominally healthy when sampled, although unrecorded immune exposures were likely present. The donor was CMV seronegative and belonged to the group of under 400 seronegative cohort members. Every donor gave a peripheral blood sample, and the peripheral blood mononuclear cells from that sample were used for TCR beta sequencing. The Qiagen DNeasy Blood Extraction Kit was used to extract genomic DNA from the blood cell samples. The library relied on the immunoSEQ multiplex PCR assay. For the multiplex PCR, a mixture combining 60 forward primers for TCR Vbeta segments and 13 reverse primers for TCR Jbeta segments was used. A multiplex PCR assay on genomic DNA amplified the CDR3 region of rearranged TCR beta genes. On the Illumina HiSeq System, the amplified TCR beta libraries were sequenced as 87-base-pair reads. Per the original workflow: In a later analysis, 70 million to 95 million unique TCR beta chains were counted across the approximately 640 repertoires, and about 10 million of these chains were shared by at least two donors. Raw reads were error-corrected and collapsed into unique sequences by a nearest-neighbor algorithm in which closely related sequences were merged to remove PCR and sequencing errors. CDR3 sequences were aligned to IMGT reference sequences to assign V, D and J gene segments. For a sequence to be retained, at least a six-nucleotide match to both a V gene segment and a J gene segment was required. Rearrangements were classified as productive when the CDR3 lacked stop codons and remained in frame with V and J, and all other rearrangements were classified as non-productive. CDR3 was defined according to IMGT convention as the region running from the second conserved V-encoded cysteine to the conserved J-encoded phenylalanine. Sequences without an unambiguous match to a single V gene segment were excluded from the earlier analysis of 450 to 750 of the donors. In an earlier analysis of some 590 of the donors, a V segment was called functional when productive rearrangements were above 56.7%, and segregating when the standard deviation between donors exceeded 5%. To diagnose cytomegalovirus status from the catalog of TCR beta chain sequences, a statistical classification framework was built. In a later analysis, V and J genes were assigned by comparing TCR nucleotide sequences against IMGT/GENE-DB human TR gene sequences. In a later analysis, CDR3 sequences and most-parsimonious VDJ recombination scenarios were assigned using the TCRdist pipeline. In a later analysis, each TCR beta chain was defined by its CDR3 amino acid sequence together with its V-gene family, and reads lacking a unique V-gene family were excluded. To address suspected cross-contamination and a sequencing artifact, a later analysis removed around 590 highly shared, low-generation-probability nucleotide sequences. A later analysis calculated a clonal expansion index for each public chain from normalized within-repertoire ranks of inferred template counts. In a later analysis, generation probabilities were computed using a VDJ recombination model fitted to out-of-frame rearrangements, and the results were checked against IGoR. A later analysis scored TCR-TCR, TCR-HLA and TCR-CMV co-occurrence with hypergeometric tests, applying a repertoire-size bias correction to TCR pairs. To estimate false discovery rates, a later analysis permuted the HLA or CMV assignments 20 times. In a later analysis, co-occurring TCRs were grouped using DBSCAN, and TCRdist sequence similarity was added for clustering within HLA-allele-positive subsets. Repertoires with fewer than 30,000 or more than 120,000 public chains, plus five repertoires with anomalous nucleotide sharing, were excluded from co-occurrence clustering. The source is immuneACCESS, and TCRdb retained only in-frame sequences with V and J called. Part of the clones is not carried over; for the studies checked, unresolved V genes explain less than half of this, and the remainder is unexplained. V and J calls and clone size are as listed in that table; D and trimming were resolved from the DNA. The sample profile shows some 240,000 clones; approximately 80% of them were found once. The ten top clones hold less than 4.5% of the sample.

The sample comprised PBMCs. This sequence originates from a male donor in good health and CMV-seronegative. Recombination linked TRBV6-1 to TRBJ2-1, with a weak D call of TRBD1 (6 bases match). The nucleotide sequence is TGTGCCAGCAGCCACAGGGCCCTCTCCTACAATGAGCAGTTCTTC. It translates as CASSHRALSYNEQFF.